This T cell receptor beta chain was found in a study of T cell responses to AZD1222 COVID-19 vaccine. For the study at large: Researchers grouped second doses given at about 4 or about 12 weeks into one pool.

TCRdb keeps only in-frame clones here, not all; method: immunoSEQ multiplex PCR. This sample has almost 80,000 clones; roughly 87% occur once, and the top ten carry about 22%. This clone was counted a single time. The CDR3 runs 15 residues. V lost 5 bases and J lost 4; bases outside the gene matches: 3. CDR1 is LNHDA, CDR2 SQIVND, per germline (reference sequence). The chain combines TRBV19 with TRBJ2-1; 12 bases align to TRBD2. The sequence came from an adult in good health. Sequences were derived from peripheral blood, sampled on day 0 of AZD1222 vaccination. The CDR3 DNA reads TGTGCCAGTAGTCCCCTAGCGGGAGGGTACAATGAGCAGTTCTTC. Its protein product is CASSPLAGGYNEQFF.